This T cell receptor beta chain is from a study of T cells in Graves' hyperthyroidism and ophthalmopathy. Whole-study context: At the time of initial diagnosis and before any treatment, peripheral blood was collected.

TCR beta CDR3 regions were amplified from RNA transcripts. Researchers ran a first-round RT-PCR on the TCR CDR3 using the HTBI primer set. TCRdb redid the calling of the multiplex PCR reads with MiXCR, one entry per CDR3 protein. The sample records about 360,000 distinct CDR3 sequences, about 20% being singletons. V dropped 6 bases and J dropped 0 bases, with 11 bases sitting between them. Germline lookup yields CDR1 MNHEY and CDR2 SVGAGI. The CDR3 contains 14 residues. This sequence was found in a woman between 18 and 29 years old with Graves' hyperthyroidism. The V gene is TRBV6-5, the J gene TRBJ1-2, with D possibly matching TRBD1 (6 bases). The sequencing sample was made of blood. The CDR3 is CASRRTAANYGYTF. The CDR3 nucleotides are TGTGCCAGCAGACGGACAGCAGCTAACTATGGCTACACCTTC.